This T cell receptor beta chain was documented in a study of shared clonotypes between healthy human individuals. In the study overall: A few men and two women, aged 18 to 49, were donors.

The authors loaded around 190 ng DNA, tens of thousands of T cell genomes, into sorted-subset replicate PCRs. As originally analysed: There were no quality scores in the junction-only immunoSEQ sequences, so filtering differed. Using immunoSEQ multiplex PCR, the repertoire was profiled, and TCRdb retains in-frame clones only, with some absent. V, J and clone size were drawn from that table, and D and trimming were deduced from the DNA. Of about 2.4 million clones listed, around 94% are singletons. As concerns this clone: The same CDR3 arises from other DNA sequences in this sample as well.

This CDR3 contains 15 residues. CDR1 and CDR2 (germline): SGHRS, YFSETQ. The ends were cut back, 0 bases at V and 3 bases at J, with 9 bases in the middle. The sequence came from a man between 18 and 29 years old in good health. The specimen sequenced was naive CD4+ T cells sorted from blood. This sample's subset: CD45RA+ positively selected. J is TRBJ2-2 and V is TRBV5-1, with D tentatively TRBD1 (6 bases). CDR3 loop: CASSLAGGDTGELFF. Here the CDR3 DNA reads TGCGCCAGCAGCTTGGCTGGGGGCGACACCGGGGAGCTGTTTTTT. The full variable domain, its missing parts supplied by reference TRBV5-1 and TRBJ2-2, is KAGVTQTPRYLIKTRGQQVTLSCSPISGHRSVSWYQQTPGQGLQFLFEYFSETQRNKGNFPGRFSGRQFSNSRSEMNVSTLELGDSALYLCASSLAGGDTGELFFGEGSRLTVL.